One and the same sample provided the 29 T cell receptor beta chains below, sequenced in a study of human T cells and chemical hapten exposure. TCRdb reanalysed the RACE reads using MiXCR and keeps one entry per CDR3 protein. The sample has 250,000 or so distinct CDR3 sequences, about 7.7% seen once. Time point here: pre-sensitization, week 0. The treatment here: therapeutic diphenylcyclopropenone sensitization with weekly scalp DPC. The sequencing here drew on whole blood, taken in connection with sensitization to the hapten diphenylcyclopropenone (DPC). The source of these receptors is a man between 18 and 35 years old with alopecia areata. Some clones in this sample may be carry-over from other donors' samples.

There are many counts of this clonotype. This sequence joins TRBV6-4 and TRBJ1-1; D is possibly TRBD1 (6 bases). The V gene lost 3 bases and the J gene lost 4 bases, with 18 bases spanning the gap. From germline, CDR1 is MRHNA and CDR2 SNTAGT. This CDR3 has 16 amino acids. The CDR3 reads CASSDSPSGAITEAFF. The CDR3 coding sequence is TGTGCCAGCAGTGATTCCCCGTCAGGGGCGATCACTGAAGCTTTCTTT.

This clonotype appeared a few times. V and J are TRBV7-9 and TRBJ2-1; no definite D call. CDR3 size: 12 residues. Germline V lookup: CDR1 SEHNR, CDR2 FQNEAQ (reference sequence). The ends were cut back, 1 base at V and 10 bases at J, with 8 bases in the middle. CDR3 coding DNA: TGTGCCAGCAGCTTAGTGGGCAGGGAGCAGTTCTTC. It is translated as CASSLVGREQFF.

This clonotype has just a few counts. The CDR3, as DNA: TGTGCTAGTGTCTGGGACCGCTACTATGGCTACACCTTC. Translating gives CASVWDRYYGYTF. This chain connects TRBV12-5 to TRBJ1-2; weak D call: TRBD1 (5 bases). Trimming pared 7 bases from V and 3 bases from J, leaving 12 bases between. Germline CDR1 and CDR2: LGHNT and FRNRAP. This CDR3 is 13 amino acids long.

This clonotype has more than one count but fewer than ten. The chain couples TRBV7-2 to TRBJ1-1; the D is unclear. The CDR3 spans 15 residues. Germline loops: CDR1 SGHTA, CDR2 FQGNSA. V dropped 3 bases and J dropped 4 bases, with 15 bases sitting between them. CDR3 in amino acids: CASSFRVGSFTEAFF. The CDR3 region has the DNA TGTGCCAGCAGCTTTAGGGTCGGTTCCTTCACTGAAGCTTTCTTT.

This chain links TRBV29-1 with TRBJ1-1, with TRBD1 matching 8 bases. The CDR3 is 13 residues long. J gave up 0 bases and V 7 bases, and 4 bases lay outside the gene matches. The germline V gene encodes CDR1 SQVTM and CDR2 ANQGSEA. The CDR3 here is CSGKDRVNTEAFF. CDR3 sequence (DNA): TGCAGCGGAAAGGACAGGGTGAACACTGAAGCTTTCTTT.

There are a few counts of this clonotype. The V gene is TRBV11-3, the J gene TRBJ2-3, with a weak D call TRBD1 (6 bases). Germline V lookup: CDR1 SGHNT, CDR2 YENEEA. The CDR3 spans 15 residues. V was pared by 7 bases and J by 1 base, with 15 bases between. CDR3 region: CASILGDNRTDTQYF. DNA of the CDR3: TGTGCCAGCATCCTAGGGGACAACCGCACAGATACGCAGTATTTT.

This clonotype was seen a few times. The rearrangement joins TRBV20-1 to TRBJ2-7, with 8 bases identical to TRBD1. V dropped 7 bases and J dropped 1; count of bases not matched to a gene: 6. Per the germline V gene, CDR1 is DFQATT and CDR2 is SNEGSKA (reference sequence). This CDR3 has 13 amino acids. The CDR3 protein is CSVSTGASYEQYV. CDR3 bases: TGCAGTGTCTCGACAGGGGCATCCTACGAGCAGTACGTC.

This clonotype was seen many times. CDR3 DNA sequence: TGTGCCAGCAGTGAATTGAGCCTCAACACCGGGGAGCTGTTTTTT. It is translated as CASSELSLNTGELFF. The chain uses TRBV25-1 and TRBJ2-2, with D uncertain. Trimming stripped 1 base from V and 2 bases from J, with 8 bases between. Germline V gene lookup returns CDR1 MGHDK and CDR2 SYGVNS. This CDR3 has 15 residues.

The table lists this clonotype with a few counts. The chain recombines TRBV28 with TRBJ2-3, with D tentatively TRBD2 (5 bases). V gave up 4 bases and J gave up 2 bases, with 13 bases separating them. The CDR3 has 15 amino acids. Germline CDR1 reads MDHEN; CDR2 reads SYDVKM. The CDR3 DNA sequence: TGTGCCAGCAGTTCGCCTAGCACACCCACAGATACGCAGTATTTT. It yields the protein CASSSPSTPTDTQYF. Supplemented by reference TRBV28 and TRBJ2-3, the full variable domain reads DVKVTQSSRYLVKRTGEKVFLECVQDMDHENMFWYRQDPGLGLRLIYFSYDVKMKEKGDIPEGYSVSREKKERFSLILESASTNQTSMYLCASSSPSTPTDTQYFGPGTRLTVL.

The chain carries TRBV29-1 and TRBJ2-3; 12 nucleotides line up with TRBD1. J lost 3 bases, V lost 3 bases, and 1 base had no gene match. CDR3 size: 14 residues. Germline V lookup: CDR1 SQVTM, CDR2 ANQGSEA. CDR3 coding DNA: TGCAGCGTTGAGGGACAGGGGGCGACAGATACGCAGTATTTT. Its protein product is CSVEGQGATDTQYF.

This clonotype was picked up many times. The CDR3 DNA is TGTGCCAGCAGTTTATTGGGGACAGGAGCTTACACCTTC. It encodes CASSLLGTGAYTF. The genes are TRBV28 and TRBJ1-2; 8 bases align to TRBD1. The junction had 6 bases not matched to a gene; V was cut back by 1 base and J by 11 bases. This CDR3 comprises 13 residues. Looked up from germline, CDR1 is MDHEN and CDR2 is SYDVKM.

The chain recombines TRBV6-2 or TRBV6-3 with TRBJ2-3, with 9 nucleotides matching TRBD2. The CDR3 sequence is 16 residues long. With V trimmed by 2 bases and J by 3 bases, 6 bases remained unmatched. Germline values: CDR1 MNHEY, CDR2 SVGEGT. CDR3 protein: CASSYGVAGVTDTQYF. The CDR3 DNA is TGTGCCAGCAGTTACGGGGTAGCGGGGGTTACAGATACGCAGTATTTT.

This clonotype was detected a few times. This sequence joins TRBV2 and TRBJ2-2; the match to TRBD1 covers 8 bases. CDR1 SNHLY and CDR2 FYNNEI come from the germline V gene. V gave up 5 bases and J gave up 2 bases; unmatched junction bases: 7. This CDR3 comprises 16 residues. CDR3 sequence reads: CASSWNGQGNTGELFF. In DNA form, the CDR3 reads TGTGCCAGCAGTTGGAACGGACAGGGAAACACCGGGGAGCTGTTTTTT.

This clonotype was recorded a few times. The chain combines TRBV7-2 with TRBJ1-5; D is uncertain. V was shortened by 5 bases and J by 6 bases, with 23 bases between the two germline ends. CDR3 length: 17 amino acids. CDR1 SGHTA and CDR2 FQGNSA come from the germline V gene. CDR3 sequence (DNA): TGTGCCAGCAGCCTCCGGACTTCCGACACTTTCGTTCAGCCCCAGCATTTT. This translates into CASSLRTSDTFVQPQHF. The full variable domain, its missing parts supplied by reference TRBV7-2 and TRBJ1-5, is GAGVSQSPSNKVTEKGKDVELRCDPISGHTALYWYRQSLGQGLEFLIYFQGNSAPDKSGLPSDRFSAERTGGSVSTLTIQRTQQEDSAVYLCASSLRTSDTFVQPQHFGDGTRLSIL.

This clonotype appeared a few times. The chain links TRBV29-1 to TRBJ2-2, with a possible D match to TRBD1 (5 bases). CDR1 and CDR2 from the germline V gene are SQVTM and ANQGSEA. This CDR3 is 11 amino acids long. Trimming pared 6 bases from V and 6 bases from J, leaving 8 bases between. As DNA, the CDR3 is TGCAGCGTCGACAGTTCCGGGGAGCTGTTTTTT. This codes for CSVDSSGELFF.

This clonotype occurred a few times. The V call is TRBV7-2, the J call TRBJ1-1, with D hard to call. CDR3 length: 14 residues. In germline, CDR1 is SGHTA, CDR2 FQGNSA. Deletions cut 5 bases from V and 4 bases from J, with 14 bases between. The CDR3 here is CASSPFSTGTEAFF. The CDR3 DNA follows: TGTGCCAGCAGCCCCTTTTCTACCGGCACTGAAGCTTTCTTT.

This clonotype was seen at least ten times. The chain combines TRBV6-5 with TRBJ2-1; tentatively, D is TRBD1 (5 bases). This CDR3 has 13 residues. Germline CDR1 is MNHEY and CDR2 is SVGAGI. V lost 0 bases, J lost 9 bases, and 9 bases lay in between. DNA for the CDR3: TGTGCCAGCAGTTACTCGTTGGGGCGTGAGCAGTTCTTC. Protein product: CASSYSLGREQFF.

The V and J genes are TRBV20-1 and TRBJ2-7; D may match TRBD1 or TRBD2 (5 bases each). Per the germline V gene, CDR1 is DFQATT and CDR2 is SNEGSKA (reference sequence). The V end was cut by 3 bases, the J end by 4 bases, with 16 bases between. The CDR3 runs 14 residues. For the CDR3, the DNA is TGCAGTGCTAGTCCCGGGACGGCTAAATACGAGCAGTACGTC. Amino acids: CSASPGTAKYEQYV.

The chain is built from TRBV4-3 and TRBJ2-5, with 8 nucleotides matching TRBD1. Germline values: CDR1 LGHNA, CDR2 YSLEER. The length of the CDR3 is 16 residues. The ends lost 0 bases at V and 3 bases at J; junction bases unmatched: 6. The CDR3 DNA follows: TGCGCCAGCAGCCAAGATTTGGCAGGGGGCGAAGAGACCCAGTACTTC. Amino acid sequence: CASSQDLAGGEETQYF.

The rearrangement joins TRBV27 to TRBJ2-1, with D perhaps matching TRBD1 (6 bases). The CDR3 is 18 amino acids. Germline lookup yields CDR1 MNHEY and CDR2 SMNVEV (reference sequence). Trimming took 2 bases from V and 4 from J, leaving 21 bases between them. CDR3 in DNA: TGTGCCAGCAGTTTACTGGGCAGGGGCGACCCACCTTACAATGAGCAGTTCTTC. This codes for CASSLLGRGDPPYNEQFF.

There are a few counts of this clonotype. CDR3 DNA: TGCAGTGCTGACAGGCCCATTTCTGGAAACACCATATATTTT. Protein product: CSADRPISGNTIYF. The chain has TRBV20-1 and TRBJ1-3; possibly TRBD1 for D (6 bases). V was shortened by 5 bases and J by 1 base, with 12 bases between the two germline ends. This CDR3 contains 14 residues. CDR1 and CDR2 from the germline V gene are DFQATT and SNEGSKA (reference sequence).

The genes are TRBV6-5 and TRBJ1-5, with 8 bases matching TRBD1. V was clipped by 6 bases and J by 7 bases; unmatched bases: 8. The CDR3 length is 14 residues. The germline CDR1 and CDR2 sequences are MNHEY and SVGAGI. CDR3 loop: CASRRGQGGQPQHF. CDR3 in DNA: TGTGCCAGCAGACGCGGACAGGGCGGCCAGCCCCAGCATTTT.

This clonotype was seen many times. This sequence joins TRBV5-6 and TRBJ2-3, with a tentative D call TRBD1 (6 bases). CDR3 size: 12 residues. V was shortened by 2 bases and J by 9 bases, with 10 bases between the two germline ends. Germline CDR1 is SGHDT and CDR2 is YYEEEE. The chain's CDR3 is CASSLGGPTQYF. The CDR3 DNA follows: TGTGCCAGCAGCTTAGGGGGTCCGACGCAGTATTTT.

This chain uses TRBV15 with TRBJ2-5; D unclear. CDR1 is LNHNV and CDR2 is YYDKDF in the germline V gene (reference sequence). V was pared by 5 bases and J by 4 bases, with 14 bases between. This CDR3 has 14 amino acids. The CDR3 region has the DNA TGTGCCACCAGCGACACGACGCACCGAGAGACCCAGTACTTC. Amino acids: CATSDTTHRETQYF.

This clonotype was detected many times. This sequence joins TRBV9 and TRBJ2-2; 7 positions agree with TRBD1. The junction had 4 bases not matched to a gene; V was cut back by 3 bases and J by 2 bases. CDR1 is SGDLS, CDR2 YYNGEE, per germline. The CDR3 loop spans 15 amino acids. CDR3 sequence (DNA): TGTGCCAGCAGCGAGGGACAGCCAAACACCGGGGAGCTGTTTTTT. Translation gives CASSEGQPNTGELFF.

The chain links TRBV7-9 to TRBJ2-1; D is unresolved. Trimming stripped 4 bases from V and 5 bases from J, with 9 bases between. In germline, CDR1 is SEHNR, CDR2 FQNEAQ (reference sequence). This CDR3 has 13 amino acids. The CDR3 region is CASSSYADNEQFF. CDR3 coding DNA: TGTGCCAGCAGCTCCTACGCGGACAATGAGCAGTTCTTC.

This clonotype appeared a few times. The chain is built from TRBV5-4 and TRBJ2-5; 7 nucleotides align to TRBD1. The length of the CDR3 is 15 residues. The germline V gene encodes CDR1 SGHNT and CDR2 YYREEE (reference sequence). V trimming: 4 bases; J trimming: 4 bases; junction bases outside the gene matches: 10. The CDR3 reads CASSASGQKGETQYF. CDR3 DNA sequence: TGTGCCAGCAGCGCATCGGGACAGAAGGGAGAGACCCAGTACTTC.

This clonotype was detected many times. The V call is TRBV5-1, the J call TRBJ1-5; D not resolved. Trimming stripped 4 bases from V and 4 bases from J, with 3 bases between. Germline assignment: CDR1 SGHRS and CDR2 YFSETQ. The CDR3 totals 11 residues. Here the CDR3 DNA reads TGCGCCAGCAGCCCAAATCAGCCCCAGCATTTT. Protein product: CASSPNQPQHF.

This clonotype appeared many times. The chain carries TRBV6-5 and TRBJ1-1; 8 positions agree with TRBD1. Germline values: CDR1 MNHEY, CDR2 SVGAGI. This CDR3 comprises 16 residues. With 2 bases clipped from V and 6 bases from J, the junction kept 11 bases outside the gene matches. The CDR3: CASSYSGTGLGAEAFF. The CDR3 coding sequence is TGTGCCAGCAGTTACAGCGGGACAGGACTAGGCGCTGAAGCTTTCTTT.